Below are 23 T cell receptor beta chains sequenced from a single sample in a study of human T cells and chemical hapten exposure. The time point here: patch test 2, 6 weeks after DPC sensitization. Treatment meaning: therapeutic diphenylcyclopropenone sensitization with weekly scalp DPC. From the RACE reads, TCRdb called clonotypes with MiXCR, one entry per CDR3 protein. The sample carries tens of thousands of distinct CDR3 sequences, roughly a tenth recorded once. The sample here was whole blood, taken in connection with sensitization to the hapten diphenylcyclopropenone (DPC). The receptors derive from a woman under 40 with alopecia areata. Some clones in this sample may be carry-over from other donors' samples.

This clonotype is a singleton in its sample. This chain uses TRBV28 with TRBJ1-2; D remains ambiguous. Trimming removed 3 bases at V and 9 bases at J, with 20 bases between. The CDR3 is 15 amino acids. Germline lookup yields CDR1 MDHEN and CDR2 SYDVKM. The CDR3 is CASSFPTGNPGSYTF. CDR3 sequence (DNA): TGTGCCAGCAGTTTCCCCACCGGCAACCCCGGCAGCTACACCTTC.

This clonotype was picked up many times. The CDR3 nucleotides read TGCAGTGCTAGAGCCGGGGAGGTCCCCTACGAGCAGTACTTC. Amino acids: CSARAGEVPYEQYF. The chain combines TRBV20-1 with TRBJ2-7, with D perhaps matching TRBD2 (6 bases). Deletions cut 1 base from V and 2 bases from J, with 12 bases between. This CDR3 spans 14 amino acids. Germline V gene data show CDR1 as DFQATT and CDR2 as SNEGSKA (reference sequence).

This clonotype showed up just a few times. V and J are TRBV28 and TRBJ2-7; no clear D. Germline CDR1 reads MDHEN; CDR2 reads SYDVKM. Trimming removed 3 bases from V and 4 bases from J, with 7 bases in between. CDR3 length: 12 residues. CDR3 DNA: TGTGCCAGCAGTTTCTCCCGGTACGAGCAGTACTTC. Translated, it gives CASSFSRYEQYF.

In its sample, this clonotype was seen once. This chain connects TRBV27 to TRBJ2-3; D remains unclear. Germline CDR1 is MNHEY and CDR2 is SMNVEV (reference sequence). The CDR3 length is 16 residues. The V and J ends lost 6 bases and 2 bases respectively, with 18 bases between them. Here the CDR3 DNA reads TGTGCCAGCAGCTGGAGACTGGACCCAAACACAGATACGCAGTATTTT. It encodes CASSWRLDPNTDTQYF.

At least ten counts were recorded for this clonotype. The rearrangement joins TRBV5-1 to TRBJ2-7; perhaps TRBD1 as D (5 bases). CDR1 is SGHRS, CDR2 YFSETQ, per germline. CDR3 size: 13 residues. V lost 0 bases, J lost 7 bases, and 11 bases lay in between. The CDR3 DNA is TGCGCCAGCAGCTTGGAACAGGTTGGTGAGCAGTACTTC. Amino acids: CASSLEQVGEQYF. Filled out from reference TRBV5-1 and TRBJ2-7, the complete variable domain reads KAGVTQTPRYLIKTRGQQVTLSCSPISGHRSVSWYQQTPGQGLQFLFEYFSETQRNKGNFPGRFSGRQFSNSRSEMNVSTLELGDSALYLCASSLEQVGEQYFGPGTRLTVT.

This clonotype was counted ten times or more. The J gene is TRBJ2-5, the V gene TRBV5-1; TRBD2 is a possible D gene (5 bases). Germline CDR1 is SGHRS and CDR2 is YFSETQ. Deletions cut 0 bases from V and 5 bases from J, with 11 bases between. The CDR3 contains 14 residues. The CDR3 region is CASSLAPGFETQYF. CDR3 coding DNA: TGCGCCAGCAGCTTGGCTCCGGGGTTTGAGACCCAGTACTTC.

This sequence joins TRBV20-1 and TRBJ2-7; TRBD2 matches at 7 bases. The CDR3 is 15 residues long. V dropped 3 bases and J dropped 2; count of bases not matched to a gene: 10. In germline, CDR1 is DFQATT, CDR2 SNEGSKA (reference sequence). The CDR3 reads CSASRLAGDPYEQYF. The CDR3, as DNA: TGCAGTGCTAGCCGCTTGGCGGGAGACCCCTACGAGCAGTACTTC.

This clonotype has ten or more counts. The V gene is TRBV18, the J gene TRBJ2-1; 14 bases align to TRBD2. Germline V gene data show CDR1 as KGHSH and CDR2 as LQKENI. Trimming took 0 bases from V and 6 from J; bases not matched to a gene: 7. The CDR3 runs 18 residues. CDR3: CASSPPNRLAGGSNEQFF. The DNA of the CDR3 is TGTGCCAGCTCACCACCGAACCGACTAGCGGGAGGGTCCAATGAGCAGTTCTTC.

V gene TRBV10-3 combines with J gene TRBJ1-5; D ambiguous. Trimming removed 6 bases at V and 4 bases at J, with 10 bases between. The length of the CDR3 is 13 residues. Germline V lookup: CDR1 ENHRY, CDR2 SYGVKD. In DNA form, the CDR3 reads TGTGCCATCAGAAGGGCAGAAAATCAGCCCCAGCATTTT. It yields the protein CAIRRAENQPQHF.

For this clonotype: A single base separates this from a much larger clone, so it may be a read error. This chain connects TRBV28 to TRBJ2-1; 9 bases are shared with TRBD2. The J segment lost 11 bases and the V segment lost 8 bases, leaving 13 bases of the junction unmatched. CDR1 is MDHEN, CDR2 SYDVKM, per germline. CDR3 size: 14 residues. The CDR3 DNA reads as TGTGCCAGCCGCCCCGGGACTAGCCAGAATCAGCAGTTCTTC. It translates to CASRPGTSQNQQFF.

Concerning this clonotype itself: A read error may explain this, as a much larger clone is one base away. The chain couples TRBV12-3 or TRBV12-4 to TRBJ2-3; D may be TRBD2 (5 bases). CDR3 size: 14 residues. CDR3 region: CVSSLAISKNTQYF. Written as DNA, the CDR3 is TGTGTCAGCAGTTTAGCGATCAGTAAAAATACGCAGTATTTT.

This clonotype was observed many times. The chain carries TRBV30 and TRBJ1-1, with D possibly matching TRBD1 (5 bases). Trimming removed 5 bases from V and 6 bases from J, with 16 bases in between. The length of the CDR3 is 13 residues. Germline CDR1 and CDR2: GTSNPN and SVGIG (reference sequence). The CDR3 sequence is CAWGGGRGAEAFF. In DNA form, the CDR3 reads TGTGCCTGGGGTGGCGGGCGGGGGGCTGAAGCTTTCTTT.

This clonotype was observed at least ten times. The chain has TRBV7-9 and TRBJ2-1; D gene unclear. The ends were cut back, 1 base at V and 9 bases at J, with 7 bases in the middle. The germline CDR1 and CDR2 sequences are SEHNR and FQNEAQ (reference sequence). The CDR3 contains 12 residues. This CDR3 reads CASSLGEPEQFF. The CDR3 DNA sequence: TGTGCCAGCAGCTTAGGGGAACCTGAGCAGTTCTTC.

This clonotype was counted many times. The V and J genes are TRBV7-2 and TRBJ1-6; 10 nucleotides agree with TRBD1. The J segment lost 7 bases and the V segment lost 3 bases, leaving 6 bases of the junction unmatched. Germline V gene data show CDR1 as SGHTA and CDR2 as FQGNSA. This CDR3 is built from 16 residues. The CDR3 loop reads CASSLDGTGVNSPLHF. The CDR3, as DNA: TGTGCCAGCAGCTTGGACGGGACAGGGGTGAATTCACCCCTCCACTTT.

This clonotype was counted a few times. The CDR3 nucleotides are TGTGCCAGCAGCCAAGGAATCGGGACCAGCCCTGACAGGGAGACCCAGTACTTC. Translated, it gives CASSQGIGTSPDRETQYF. The genes are TRBV3-1 and TRBJ2-5; perhaps TRBD1 as D (6 bases). V lost 1 base and J lost 5, with 23 bases in between. Germline loops: CDR1 LGHDT, CDR2 YNNKEL (reference sequence). The CDR3 sequence is 18 residues long.

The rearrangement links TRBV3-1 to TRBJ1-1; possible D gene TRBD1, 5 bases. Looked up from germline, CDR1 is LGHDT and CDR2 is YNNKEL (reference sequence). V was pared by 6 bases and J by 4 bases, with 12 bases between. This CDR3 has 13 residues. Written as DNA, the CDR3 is TGTGCCAGCAGGAGGGAAGGGGCCACTGAAGCTTTCTTT. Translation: CASRREGATEAFF.

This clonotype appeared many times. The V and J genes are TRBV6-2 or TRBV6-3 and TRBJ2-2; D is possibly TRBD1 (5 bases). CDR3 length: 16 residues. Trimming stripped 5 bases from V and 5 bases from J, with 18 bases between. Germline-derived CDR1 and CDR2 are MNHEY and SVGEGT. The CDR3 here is CASSEPGSGRTGELFF. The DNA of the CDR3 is TGTGCCAGCAGTGAGCCCGGGTCAGGGCGTACCGGGGAGCTGTTTTTT.

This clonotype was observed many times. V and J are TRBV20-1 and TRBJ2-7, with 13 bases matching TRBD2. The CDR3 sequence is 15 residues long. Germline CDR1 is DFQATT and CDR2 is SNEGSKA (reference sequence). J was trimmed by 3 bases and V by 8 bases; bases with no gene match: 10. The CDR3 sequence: CSPLPGLAGLYEQYF. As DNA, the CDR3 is TGCAGTCCTCTACCGGGACTAGCGGGACTCTACGAGCAGTACTTC.

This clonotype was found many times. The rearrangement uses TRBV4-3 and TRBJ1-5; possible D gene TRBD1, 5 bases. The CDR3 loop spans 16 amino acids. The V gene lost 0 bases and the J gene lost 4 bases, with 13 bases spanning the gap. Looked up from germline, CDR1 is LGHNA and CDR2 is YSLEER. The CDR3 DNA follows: TGCGCCAGCAGCCAAGAACCGGGGGGTAGTAATCAGCCCCAGCATTTT. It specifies CASSQEPGGSNQPQHF.

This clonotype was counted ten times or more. The CDR3 protein is CSVRRDRSYGYTF. CDR3 in DNA: TGCAGCGTCCGAAGGGACAGAAGCTATGGCTACACCTTC. V and J are TRBV29-1 and TRBJ1-2; TRBD1 agrees at 7 bases. The CDR3 totals 13 residues. Germline assignment: CDR1 SQVTM and CDR2 ANQGSEA. After removal of 6 bases from V and 4 bases from J, the junction contained 8 bases not matched to a gene.

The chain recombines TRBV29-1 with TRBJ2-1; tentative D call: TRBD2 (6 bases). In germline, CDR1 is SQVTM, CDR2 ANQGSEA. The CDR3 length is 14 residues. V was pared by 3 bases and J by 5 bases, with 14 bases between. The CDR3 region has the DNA TGCAGCGTTGATGCGGACCGACTAGACAATGAGCAGTTCTTC. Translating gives CSVDADRLDNEQFF.

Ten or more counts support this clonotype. This chain's CDR3 is CASRRTGWLQPQHF. The CDR3 region has the DNA TGTGCCAGCAGGAGGACAGGGTGGCTTCAGCCCCAGCATTTT. V gene TRBV12-3 or TRBV12-4 combines with J gene TRBJ1-5; TRBD1 matches at 8 bases. The CDR3 runs 14 residues. J was trimmed by 6 bases and V by 6 bases; bases with no gene match: 7.

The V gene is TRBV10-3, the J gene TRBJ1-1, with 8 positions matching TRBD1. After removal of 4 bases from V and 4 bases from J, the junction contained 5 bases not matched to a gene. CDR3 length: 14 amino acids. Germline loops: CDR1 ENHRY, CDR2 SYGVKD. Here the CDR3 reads CAISAQGGSTEAFF. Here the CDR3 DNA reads TGTGCCATCAGTGCACAGGGGGGGTCCACTGAAGCTTTCTTT.